Below, 21 T cell receptor beta chains from the same sample are listed, as sequenced in a study of blood T cell repertoires in COVID-19. TCRdb's copy holds only in-frame clones and misses some; the assay was immunoSEQ multiplex PCR. The data show about 59,000 clones, around 82% seen once. Sequences were obtained from peripheral blood. Receptor source: a man aged 55-75 years with acute or convalescent COVID-19.

This clone was recorded once. The chain couples TRBV5-1 to TRBJ2-5; 10 positions agree with TRBD1. Germline V CDR1 and CDR2: SGHRS, YFSETQ. This CDR3 region has 14 residues. J gave up 4 bases and V 4 bases, and 4 bases lay outside the gene matches. In nucleotides, the CDR3 is TGCGCCAGCAGCGCGGGGGACAGGGGAGAGACCCAGTACTTC. It specifies CASSAGDRGETQYF.

The chain is built from TRBV19 and TRBJ2-2; 8 positions agree with TRBD1. CDR3 length equals 14 residues. CDR1 is LNHDA and CDR2 is SQIVND in the germline V gene (reference sequence). CDR3 bases: TGTGCAGTAGACAGGGGAGTAAACACCGGGGAGCTGTTTTTT. This codes for CAVDRGVNTGELFF.

The V gene is TRBV28, the J gene TRBJ1-3; D not certain. This CDR3 is 16 amino acids long. Trimming took off 7 bases at V and 0 bases at J, with 16 bases between the two ends. CDR1 is MDHEN and CDR2 is SYDVKM in the germline V gene. The CDR3 region has the DNA TGTGCCAGCAAGTGGGGAGATCCACTCTCTGGAAACACCATATATTTT. As protein: CASKWGDPLSGNTIYF.

The chain uses TRBV6-5 and TRBJ2-5; 8 bases align to TRBD2. Trimming cost V 5 bases and J 5 bases; bases outside gene matches: 4. CDR3 size: 13 residues. Germline V gene sequence: CDR1 MNHEY, CDR2 SVGAGI. The CDR3 here is CASSSKREETQYF. The CDR3 nucleotides read TGTGCCAGCAGTAGTAAGCGGGAGGAGACCCAGTACTTC.

The V and J genes are TRBV9 and TRBJ1-1; D is possibly TRBD1 (5 bases). Per the germline V gene, CDR1 is SGDLS and CDR2 is YYNGEE. This CDR3 contains 14 residues. Trimming cost V 1 base and J 2 bases, with 9 bases left between them. CDR3 in amino acids: CASSVQTVNTEAFF. The CDR3 region has the DNA TGTGCCAGCAGCGTACAGACAGTTAACACTGAAGCTTTCTTT. Variable domain in full (rest from reference TRBV9 and TRBJ1-1): DSGVTQTPKHLITATGQRVTLRCSPRSGDLSVYWYQQSLDQGLQFLIQYYNGEERAKGNILERFSAQQFPDLHSELNLSSLELGDSALYFCASSVQTVNTEAFFGQGTRLTVV.

The chain carries TRBV7-2 and TRBJ2-5; TRBD2 aligns across 10 bases. CDR3 length: 19 residues. V trimming: 2 bases; J trimming: 6 bases; junction bases outside the gene matches: 18. CDR1 SGHTA and CDR2 FQGNSA come from the germline V gene. CDR3 in amino acids: CASSLLRVSGGPVLKTQYF. As DNA, the CDR3 is TGTGCCAGCAGCTTATTGCGGGTTAGCGGGGGGCCGGTCCTGAAGACCCAGTACTTC.

The chain joins TRBV15 to TRBJ2-1; 13 nucleotides align to TRBD2. Germline V gene data show CDR1 as LNHNV and CDR2 as YYDKDF (reference sequence). This CDR3 region has 17 residues. J gave up 2 bases and V 4 bases, and 5 bases lay outside the gene matches. CDR3 sequence reads: CATSTRTSGGPYNEQFF. CDR3 in DNA: TGTGCCACCAGCACTAGGACTAGCGGGGGCCCCTACAATGAGCAGTTCTTC.

The genes are TRBV27 and TRBJ2-5; 8 nucleotides align to TRBD2. The CDR3 has 13 amino acids. V trimming: 4 bases; J trimming: 9 bases; junction bases outside the gene matches: 7. Germline lookup yields CDR1 MNHEY and CDR2 SMNVEV (reference sequence). The CDR3 here is CASSSSGSRAQYF. The DNA of the CDR3 is TGTGCCAGCAGTTCTAGCGGGTCCAGGGCCCAGTACTTC.

This sequence joins TRBV28 and TRBJ1-2, with 9 bases identical to TRBD1. The CDR3 contains 12 residues. The germline V gene encodes CDR1 MDHEN and CDR2 SYDVKM. V gave up 10 bases and J gave up 4 bases; unmatched junction bases: 4. The CDR3 sequence: CAIGQGIYGYTF. The CDR3 DNA follows: TGTGCCATCGGACAGGGGATCTATGGCTACACCTTC.

The chain uses TRBV5-6 and TRBJ2-4, with a possible D match to TRBD1 (5 bases). V was shortened by 0 bases and J by 8 bases, with 12 bases between the two germline ends. The CDR3 loop spans 14 amino acids. The germline CDR1 and CDR2 sequences are SGHDT and YYEEEE. This chain's CDR3 is CASSLAHIRDIQYF. DNA of the CDR3: TGTGCCAGCAGCTTGGCACACATCAGGGACATTCAGTACTTC.

The chain joins TRBV9 to TRBJ1-2, with D hard to call. The CDR3 runs to 14 residues. Trimming pared 4 bases from V and 3 bases from J, leaving 13 bases between. The germline CDR1 and CDR2 sequences are SGDLS and YYNGEE. The CDR3 reads CASSPNAQDYGYTF. In DNA form, the CDR3 reads TGTGCCAGCAGCCCCAATGCCCAGGACTATGGCTACACCTTC. The full variable domain, in which reference TRBV9 and TRBJ1-2 provide the parts outside the CDR3, is DSGVTQTPKHLITATGQRVTLRCSPRSGDLSVYWYQQSLDQGLQFLIQYYNGEERAKGNILERFSAQQFPDLHSELNLSSLELGDSALYFCASSPNAQDYGYTFGSGTRLTVV.

V is TRBV6-5 and J is TRBJ1-4; D is possibly TRBD1 (6 bases). Trimming pared 5 bases from V and 5 bases from J, leaving 12 bases between. In germline, CDR1 is MNHEY, CDR2 SVGAGI. CDR3 length: 14 amino acids. CDR3: CASSPRTDNEKLFF. In DNA, the CDR3 is TGTGCCAGCAGTCCACGGACAGACAATGAAAAACTGTTTTTT.

The rearrangement uses TRBV27 and TRBJ1-2; TRBD1 matches 11 bases. The CDR3 is made up of 15 amino acids. The ends lost 5 bases at V and 6 bases at J; junction bases unmatched: 8. Germline V gives CDR1 MNHEY, CDR2 SMNVEV (reference sequence). The CDR3 reads CASSALGQGGNGYTF. CDR3 coding DNA: TGTGCCAGCAGTGCCTTGGGACAGGGGGGCAATGGCTACACCTTC.

The chain carries TRBV5-1 and TRBJ2-7; TRBD2 matches 8 bases. This CDR3 region has 13 residues. With V trimmed by 6 bases and J by 5 bases, 7 bases remained unmatched. Germline V gene data show CDR1 as SGHRS and CDR2 as YFSETQ. For the CDR3, the DNA is TGCGCCAGCACCCGCGGGGGGTCCGACGAGCAGTACTTC. Protein product: CASTRGGSDEQYF.

This rearrangement joins TRBV5-1 to TRBJ2-1, with 9 nucleotides matching TRBD2. Germline V gives CDR1 SGHRS, CDR2 YFSETQ. The CDR3 consists of 16 residues. Trimming at V came to 3 bases and at J to 0 bases, leaving 4 bases not matched to a gene. The CDR3 loop is CASSYSGGLSYNEQFF. CDR3 nucleotides: TGCGCCAGCAGCTACAGCGGGGGGCTCTCCTACAATGAGCAGTTCTTC.

J is TRBJ1-3 and V is TRBV3-1 (or the pseudogene TRBV3-2); D ambiguous. The CDR3 is 16 residues long. V lost 3 bases and J lost 0, with 12 bases in between. The germline V gene encodes CDR1 LGHDT and CDR2 YNNKEL (reference sequence). The CDR3 here is CASSHTRAHSGNTIYF. Written as DNA, the CDR3 is TGTGCCAGCAGCCACACTAGAGCCCACTCTGGAAACACCATATATTTT.

A single count supports this clone. The genes are TRBV7-2 and TRBJ1-2; 7 nucleotides align to TRBD1. CDR3 length: 16 residues. V was pared by 1 base and J by 0 bases, with 5 bases of the junction left unmatched. Germline assignment: CDR1 SGHTA and CDR2 FQGNSA. This CDR3 reads CASSLVPQGSNYGYTF. CDR3 bases: TGTGCCAGCAGCTTAGTCCCACAGGGGTCTAACTATGGCTACACCTTC.

The CDR3 sequence: CASSRPWESYEQYF. In DNA form, the CDR3 reads TGTGCCAGCAGCCGCCCGTGGGAGTCCTACGAGCAGTACTTC. The gene calls are TRBV5-6 and TRBJ2-7, with D possibly being TRBD2 (5 bases). This CDR3 is 14 amino acids long. Looked up from germline, CDR1 is SGHDT and CDR2 is YYEEEE. Trimming took 4 bases from V and 1 from J, leaving 12 bases between them.

The chain has TRBV6-5 and TRBJ2-3, with 10 bases aligning to TRBD1. CDR1 and CDR2 from the germline V gene are MNHEY and SVGAGI. V lost 7 bases, J lost 4 bases, and 8 bases stayed unmatched. The CDR3 extends over 15 amino acids. The CDR3 DNA reads as TGTGCCAGCACTTTGACAGGGGGCAGGTCAGATACGCAGTATTTT. Translating it yields CASTLTGGRSDTQYF.

The chain carries TRBV6-5 and TRBJ1-5; D call uncertain. V lost 7 bases and J 0 bases, leaving 13 bases between the germline ends. Germline V gives CDR1 MNHEY, CDR2 SVGAGI. CDR3 length: 15 residues. The CDR3 DNA follows: TGTGCCAGCACCCCGTCGGGTTATAGCAATCAGCCCCAGCATTTT. Protein sequence: CASTPSGYSNQPQHF.

The chain recombines TRBV6-5 with TRBJ2-7; 9 nucleotides align to TRBD1. There are 12 residues in the CDR3. Per germline, CDR1 MNHEY and CDR2 SVGAGI. With 6 bases clipped from V and 12 bases from J, the junction kept 9 bases outside the gene matches. CDR3 region: CASRVTGGAWYF. The CDR3, as DNA: TGTGCCAGCAGAGTCACAGGGGGCGCGTGGTACTTC.